One sample yielded the 18 T cell receptor beta chains listed below, sequenced in a study of somatic mutations in cytotoxic T cells in rheumatoid arthritis (dated by TCRdb to about 2017). Receptors were amplified or captured by the immunoSEQ multiplex PCR assay. Sourced from immuneACCESS, this table was stored by TCRdb with only in-frame sequences that have V and J called. A share of the clones is absent; for the studies checked, an unresolved V gene accounts for under half, and the remainder has no known explanation. The sample table contains around 16,000 clones; only one count was recorded for around 82% of them. About a sixth of the sample goes to the ten largest clones. The sample consisted of CD8+ T cells sorted from blood. The receptors were gathered from a woman aged 45-60 years with rheumatoid arthritis.

The chain has TRBV4-1 and TRBJ2-3, with TRBD1 identical over 9 bases. Germline CDR1 is MGHRA and CDR2 is YSYEKL. The junction had 10 bases not matched to a gene; V was cut back by 3 bases and J by 3 bases. The CDR3 is made up of 17 amino acids. The DNA for the CDR3 is TGCGCCAGCAGCCACCTGCCGGGACAGGGAGATACAGATACGCAGTATTTT. Protein product: CASSHLPGQGDTDTQYF.

The rearrangement links TRBV7-9 to TRBJ2-5; TRBD2 agrees at 9 bases. The CDR3 covers 16 residues. Germline trimming cut 5 bases from V and 4 bases from J; bases unmatched to any gene: 11. The germline gives CDR1 SEHNR, CDR2 FQNEAQ (reference sequence). The CDR3 DNA sequence: TGTGCCAGCAGCCGACCGTCGGCGGGGGGGCCAGAGACCCAGTACTTC. Translated, it gives CASSRPSAGGPETQYF. Full variable domain (missing parts from reference TRBV7-9 and TRBJ2-5): DTGVSQNPRHKITKRGQNVTFRCDPISEHNRLYWYRQTLGQGPEFLTYFQNEAQLEKSRLLSDRFSAERPKGSFSTLEIQRTEQGDSAMYLCASSRPSAGGPETQYFGPGTRLLVL.

The chain has TRBV13 and TRBJ1-1; no reliable D call. This CDR3 comprises 15 residues. The germline V gene has CDR1 PRHDT and CDR2 FYEKMQ (reference sequence). Trimming cost V 1 base and J 3 bases, with 12 bases left between them. In nucleotides, the CDR3 is TGTGCCAGCAGCTTAGTGTCCGGGAATGACACTGAAGCTTTCTTT. This sequence encodes CASSLVSGNDTEAFF.

The CDR3 sequence is CASSLKVRTDTQYF. In DNA, the CDR3 is TGTGCCAGCAGTTTAAAGGTGCGCACAGATACGCAGTATTTT. This chain uses TRBV28 with TRBJ2-3; no firm D call. Germline CDR1 is MDHEN and CDR2 is SYDVKM. The V and J ends lost 2 bases and 1 base respectively, with 7 bases between them. This CDR3 contains 14 residues.

This chain links TRBV27 with TRBJ1-2, with a weak D call TRBD1 (6 bases). Trimming cost V 1 base and J 3 bases, with 18 bases left between them. This CDR3 is built from 17 residues. Germline CDR1 and CDR2: MNHEY and SMNVEV (reference sequence). The chain's CDR3 is CASSLWVQGGFHYGYTF. Written as DNA, the CDR3 is TGTGCCAGCAGTTTATGGGTACAGGGAGGATTCCACTATGGCTACACCTTC.

This clone is labeled as large. This chain connects TRBV7-9 to TRBJ1-2; D is unclear. The CDR3 length is 12 residues. Trimming removed 5 bases at V and 8 bases at J, with 12 bases between. Per germline, CDR1 SEHNR and CDR2 FQNEAQ (reference sequence). The CDR3 loop is CASSPTAGGYTF. CDR3 in DNA: TGTGCCAGCAGCCCAACAGCTGGGGGCTACACCTTC.

The chain has TRBV4-2 and TRBJ2-7; 8 bases agree with TRBD2. Germline CDR1 reads LGHNA; CDR2 reads YNFKEQ. J was trimmed by 4 bases and V by 4 bases; bases with no gene match: 9. The CDR3 extends over 15 amino acids. CDR3 amino acids: CASSLQRESSYEQYF. The CDR3 DNA follows: TGTGCCAGCAGCCTACAGCGGGAGAGTAGTTACGAGCAGTACTTC.

The CDR3 is CASSLGNTGELFF. The CDR3 DNA follows: TGTGCCAGCAGTTTGGGGAACACCGGGGAGCTGTTTTTT. V usage is TRBV27 and J usage is TRBJ2-2; D is ambiguous. Germline CDR1 MNHEY, CDR2 SMNVEV (reference sequence). CDR3 length: 13 residues. The V gene lost 3 bases and the J gene lost 1 base, with 3 bases spanning the gap.

In its sample, this clone ranks as medium-sized. The rearrangement joins TRBV28 to TRBJ2-3; D ambiguous. This CDR3 contains 16 residues. Trimming removed 4 bases at V and 5 bases at J, with 19 bases between. Per the germline V gene, CDR1 is MDHEN and CDR2 is SYDVKM. CDR3 protein: CASSSTDGPWRDTQYF. The CDR3 nucleotides read TGTGCCAGCAGTTCGACCGACGGCCCGTGGAGAGATACGCAGTATTTT.

The chain links TRBV4-3 to TRBJ2-1; TRBD2 might be the D (7 bases). Germline CDR1 reads LGHNA; CDR2 reads YSLEER. The CDR3 loop spans 15 amino acids. Trimming cost V 2 bases and J 5 bases, with 13 bases left between them. CDR3 residues: CASSQLAGANNEQFF. The CDR3 nucleotides are TGCGCCAGCAGCCAACTGGCGGGGGCAAACAATGAGCAGTTCTTC.

CDR3 protein: CASSIQVAATQYF. The CDR3 coding sequence is TGTGCCAGCAGTATCCAGGTCGCCGCGACCCAGTACTTC. The chain is built from TRBV27 and TRBJ2-5; no reliable D call. CDR1 MNHEY and CDR2 SMNVEV come from the germline V gene (reference sequence). This CDR3 comprises 13 residues. Trimming shortened V by 5 bases and J by 7 bases, and 14 bases separated the two germline ends.

The chain has TRBV9 and TRBJ2-5, with D perhaps matching TRBD1 (6 bases). Trimming shortened V by 3 bases and J by 2 bases, and 11 bases separated the two germline ends. CDR1 SGDLS and CDR2 YYNGEE come from the germline V gene. This CDR3 is 14 amino acids long. The CDR3 spells CASSAQGAQETQYF. Written as DNA, the CDR3 is TGTGCCAGCAGCGCACAGGGTGCGCAAGAGACCCAGTACTTC.

CDR3: CASSLGIDTQYF. CDR3 coding DNA: TGTGCCAGCAGCTTAGGTATAGATACGCAGTATTTT. The chain joins TRBV7-9 to TRBJ2-3, with no clear D. CDR3 length: 12 residues. The germline V gene encodes CDR1 SEHNR and CDR2 FQNEAQ (reference sequence). V lost 1 base to trimming and J lost 5 bases, with 4 bases between them.

This sequence joins TRBV2 and TRBJ2-7, with 7 nucleotides matching TRBD1. In germline, CDR1 is SNHLY, CDR2 FYNNEI. The CDR3 totals 14 residues. The ends lost 7 bases at V and 4 bases at J; junction bases unmatched: 10. The CDR3 loop reads CASTQGERSYEQYF. The CDR3 DNA sequence: TGTGCCAGCACCCAGGGGGAAAGATCGTACGAGCAGTACTTC. Together with reference TRBV2 and TRBJ2-7, the CDR3 gives the full variable domain: EPEVTQTPSHQVTQMGQEVILRCVPISNHLYFYWYRQILGQKVEFLVSFYNNEISEKSEIFDDQFSVERPDGSNFTLKIRSTKLEDSAMYFCASTQGERSYEQYFGPGTRLTVT.

The V gene is TRBV27, the J gene TRBJ2-7; TRBD1 is a possible D gene (8 bases). Between the trimmed V and J ends, which lost 7 bases and 5 bases, there was a span of 18 bases. CDR1 and CDR2 (germline): MNHEY, SMNVEV (reference sequence). This CDR3 is 14 amino acids long. The CDR3 reads CASTPDRGGNEQYF. The CDR3 region has the DNA TGTGCCAGCACCCCCGACAGGGGAGGGAACGAGCAGTACTTC.

This clone was detected once. V is TRBV6-4 and J is TRBJ2-1, with 9 bases lining up with TRBD1. Germline CDR1 MRHNA, CDR2 SNTAGT. The V and J ends lost 3 bases and 0 bases, in that order; junction bases with no gene match: 0. The CDR3 totals 15 residues. Written as DNA, the CDR3 is TGTGCCAGCAGTGAGACAGGGGGCTCCTACAATGAGCAGTTCTTC. This translates into CASSETGGSYNEQFF.

V usage is TRBV5-1 and J usage is TRBJ2-1; a weak D match, TRBD2 (7 bases). The germline V gene encodes CDR1 SGHRS and CDR2 YFSETQ. Trimming took off 2 bases at V and 3 bases at J, with 12 bases between the two ends. The CDR3 has 15 residues. CDR3 loop: CASSFGGGDYNEQFF. The CDR3 DNA reads as TGCGCCAGCAGCTTTGGAGGGGGGGACTACAATGAGCAGTTCTTC.

V gene TRBV29-1 combines with J gene TRBJ1-1; D is unresolved. V gave up 4 bases and J gave up 6 bases, with 9 bases separating them. This CDR3 spans 11 amino acids. The V gene's germline CDR1 is SQVTM and CDR2 ANQGSEA. The CDR3 spells CSVASGPEAFF. CDR3 sequence (DNA): TGCAGCGTTGCGAGTGGGCCTGAAGCTTTCTTT.